The TCR beta chain under discussion was sequenced for a study of T cell responses to AZD1222 COVID-19 vaccine. Germline V gene sequence: CDR1 SEHNR, CDR2 FQNEAQ (reference sequence). The CDR3 extends over 15 amino acids. The V segment lost 5 bases and the J segment 8 bases; nucleotides outside the gene matches: 8. The assay was immunoSEQ multiplex PCR, and TCRdb's table has in-frame clones only and misses some. In the table there are about 180,000 clones, around nine tenths of which are singletons. Second-dose intervals of approximately 4 or approximately 12 weeks were pooled. This clonotype was obtained from an adult who received the AZD1222 COVID-19 vaccine. V gene TRBV7-9 combines with J gene TRBJ1-6; TRBD1 aligns across 8 bases. The sample in question was peripheral blood, obtained 28 days after the second AZD1222 dose. This CDR3 is CASSPWTGYDSPLHF. As DNA, the CDR3 is TGTGCCAGCAGCCCCTGGACAGGGTACGATTCACCCCTCCACTTT.